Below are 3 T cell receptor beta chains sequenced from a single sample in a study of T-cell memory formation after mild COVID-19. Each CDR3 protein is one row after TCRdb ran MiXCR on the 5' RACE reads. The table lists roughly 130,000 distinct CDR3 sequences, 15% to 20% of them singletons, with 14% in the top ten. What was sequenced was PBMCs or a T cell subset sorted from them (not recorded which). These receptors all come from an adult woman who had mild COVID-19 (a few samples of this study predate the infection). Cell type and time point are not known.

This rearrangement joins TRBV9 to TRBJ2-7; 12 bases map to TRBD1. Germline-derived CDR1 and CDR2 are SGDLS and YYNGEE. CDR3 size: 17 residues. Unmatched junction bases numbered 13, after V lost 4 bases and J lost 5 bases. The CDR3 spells CASSHQWGQGASHEQYF. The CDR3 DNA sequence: TGTGCCAGCAGCCACCAATGGGGACAGGGGGCGTCCCACGAGCAGTACTTC.

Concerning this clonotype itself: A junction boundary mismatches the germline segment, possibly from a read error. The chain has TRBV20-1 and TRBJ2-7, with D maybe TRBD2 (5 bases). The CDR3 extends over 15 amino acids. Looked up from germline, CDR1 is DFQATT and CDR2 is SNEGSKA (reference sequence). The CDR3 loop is CSARDGVRTSRIRGF. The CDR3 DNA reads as TGCAGTGCTAGAGATGGGGTAAGGACGAGCCGGATACGGGGCTTC.

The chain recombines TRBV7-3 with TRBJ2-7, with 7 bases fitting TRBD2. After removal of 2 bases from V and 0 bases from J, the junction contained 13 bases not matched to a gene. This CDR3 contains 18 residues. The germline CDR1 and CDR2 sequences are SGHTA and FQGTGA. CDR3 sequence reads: CASSLGGPGGSYSYEQYF. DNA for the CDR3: TGTGCCAGCAGCTTAGGAGGTCCGGGCGGGAGTTACTCCTACGAGCAGTACTTC.